What follows is one T cell receptor beta chain and its context. This entry comes from a study of OX40 agonist ivuxolimab in advanced cancers. Assay used: immunoSEQ multiplex PCR; TCRdb lists only in-frame clones, some missing. The table has 20,000 to 25,000 clones, 80% to 85% seen once. The material was CD4+ or CD8+ T cells sorted from blood, obtained in a trial of the OX40 agonist ivuxolimab. This clonotype was sampled from an adult with an advanced solid tumor such as melanoma, head and neck, liver or kidney cancer.

The CDR3 protein is CASSLLASQNTDTQYF. As DNA, the CDR3 is TGTGCCAGCAGCTTACTGGCTAGCCAGAACACAGATACGCAGTATTTT. The chain combines TRBV7-9 with TRBJ2-3; TRBD2 might be the D (5 bases). This CDR3 has 16 amino acids. The germline CDR1 and CDR2 sequences are SEHNR and FQNEAQ (reference sequence). The V and J ends lost 2 bases and 2 bases respectively, with 14 bases between them.